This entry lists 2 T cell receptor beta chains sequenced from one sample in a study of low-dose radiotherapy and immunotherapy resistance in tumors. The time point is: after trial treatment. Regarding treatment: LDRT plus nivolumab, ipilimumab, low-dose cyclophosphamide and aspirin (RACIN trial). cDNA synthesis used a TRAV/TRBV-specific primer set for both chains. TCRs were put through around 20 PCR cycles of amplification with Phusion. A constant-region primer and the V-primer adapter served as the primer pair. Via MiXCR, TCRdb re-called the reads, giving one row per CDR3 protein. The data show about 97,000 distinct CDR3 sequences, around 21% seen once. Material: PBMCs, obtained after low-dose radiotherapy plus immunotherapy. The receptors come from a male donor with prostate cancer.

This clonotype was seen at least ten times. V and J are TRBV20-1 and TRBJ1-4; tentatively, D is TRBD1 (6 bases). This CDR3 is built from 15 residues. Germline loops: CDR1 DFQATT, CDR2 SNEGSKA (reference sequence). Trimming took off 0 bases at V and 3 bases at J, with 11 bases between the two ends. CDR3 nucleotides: TGCAGTGCTAGAGATTGGACAGTTCCTAATGAAAAACTGTTTTTT. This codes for CSARDWTVPNEKLFF.

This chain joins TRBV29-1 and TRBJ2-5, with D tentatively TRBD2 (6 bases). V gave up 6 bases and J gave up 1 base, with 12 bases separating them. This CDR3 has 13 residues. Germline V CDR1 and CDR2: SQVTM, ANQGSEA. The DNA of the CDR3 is TGCAGCGTACCGCTCGGGGGCCAAGAGACCCAGTACTTC. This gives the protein CSVPLGGQETQYF.